This entry features one TCR beta chain sequence. This clone was seen only once. No cognate antigen has been identified for it. Qualities for individual bases were not recorded, and no much larger clone is one base off. Reading the label with the study, this specimen's time point is: peripheral blood 6 weeks after treatment start. The cohort comprised fewer than 35 patients with locally advanced or metastatic urothelial carcinoma treated at Memorial Sloan Kettering on a trial protocol. Peripheral blood mononuclear cells were collected pretreatment and during treatment, at between 1 and 8 total time points per patient. The Qiagen DNeasy Blood extraction kit was used to purify genomic DNA from total PBMCs and tumor samples. Collected pretreatment and during treatment, PBMCs were isolated and stored as previously described. The record originates from a study of PD-L1 blockade in urothelial cancer (dated by TCRdb to about 2017). For the study in its entirety: Therapy was started in the mid-2010s for all patients, and atezolizumab 1,200 mg was administered intravenously every 3 weeks. In the same patients who had TCR sequencing, pretreatment tumors also underwent whole exome sequencing and RNA sequencing. Pretreatment blood TCR-seq was available for about 27 patients, at least one posttreatment blood collection was obtained for some 25 patients, and tumor TCR-seq was available for some 25 patients. Blood samples gave median yields of roughly 150,000 T cells and tens of thousands of unique TCRs, along with a median clonality of roughly 0.08. About 90% of the 29 patients were identified as males with urothelial cancer of bladder origin, and a prior smoking history was reported by 18 of 29 patients. An exploratory multi-omic analysis was conducted of the somatic, immune and clinical correlates of response to PD-L1 blockade with atezolizumab in urothelial cancer. Blood samples were analyzed at two time points: 3 weeks after treatment start (second dose) and 6 weeks after treatment start. Pretreatment tumor samples and matched peripheral blood, collected serially before and after atezolizumab treatment, underwent TCR sequencing. Under 10 patients reached durable clinical benefit, while 20 patients did not. An ECOG performance status of 0 or 1 was recorded for the patients, and 0 to 3 prior chemotherapy regimens had been received by the patients. Durable clinical benefit meant progression-free survival longer than 6 months, and TCR features were also tested against progression-free and overall survival.

The germline V gene (reference sequence) supplies CDR1 SGHAT and CDR2 FQDESV. V and J lose 3 bases and 6 bases, and a span of 15 bases separates them. Reading from cysteine to phenylalanine, the CDR3 counts 14 amino acids. The kept DNA is CDR3 alone, 42 bases in frame from the first base. The study at large found these results: A pretreatment peripheral blood TCR clonality below the median was linked to improved progression-free and overall survival. Patients with durable benefit showed greater expansion of tumor-associated TCR clones in peripheral blood 3 weeks after starting treatment (n of about 20, p = 0.022). Small sample size (n of about 29) and many exploratory analyses mean the results are intended to be hypothesis-generating.

Synthetic TCR analog templates were spiked into each PCR so that absolute template abundance could be estimated from read counts. The immunoSEQ assay was used to amplify TCRbeta CDR3 regions from genomic DNA with bias-controlled V and J gene primers. Rearranged TCRbeta segments were sequenced at approximately 20X coverage. From the authors' description of their analysis: Clustering was used to correct sequencing errors, and CDR3s were annotated against IMGT so that V, D and J genes could be assigned. Only productive TCRbeta rearrangements were used in downstream analyses, excluding out-of-frame or stop-codon sequences. To compute clonality, Shannon entropy was normalized by the log of the number of unique productive sequences and then subtracted from one. Clones differing between time points or between blood and tumor were identified using Fisher's exact test with Benjamini-Hochberg correction, with an adjusted p below 0.01 applied as the threshold. TCRdb provides this immuneACCESS table in a form limited to in-frame rearrangements. Some clones are lacking; in checked studies, under half of them reflect an unresolved V gene, and why the rest are absent is not known. From that table come the V and J calls and clone size; the DNA was used to work out D and trimming. This sample is represented by about 30,000 clones; 80% to 90% of them were singletons. Around 8.5% of the sample is held by the ten biggest clonotypes.

This TCR was recovered from an older man with urothelial cancer. The chain links TRBV11-1 with TRBJ2-7; TRBD2 might be the D gene, on 5 matching bases. Sequenced material: PBMCs, taken around atezolizumab (anti-PD-L1) treatment. DNA sequence: TGTGCCAGCAGCTTTGTGGTGGATCGGGGCGAGCAGTACTTC. Its protein is CASSFVVDRGEQYF. The full variable domain, with segments outside the CDR3 supplied by the reference TRBV11-1 and TRBJ2-7 proteins, appears as EAEVAQSPRYKITEKSQAVAFWCDPISGHATLYWYRQILGQGPELLVQFQDESVVDDSQLPKDRFSAERLKGVDSTLKIQPAELGDSAMYLCASSFVVDRGEQYFGPGTRLTVT.